What follows are 30 T cell receptor beta chains derived from one specimen sequenced in a study of lymphopenia after photon versus proton radiotherapy. Some clones are missing from TCRdb's copy, which holds only in-frame ones; the method was immunoSEQ multiplex PCR. The sample has around 20,000 clones, about nine tenths seen once; the top ten hold less than 12%. The sequencing here drew on peripheral blood, taken from a patient treated with proton-based radiotherapy. The receptors here all came from a man in his 70s with pancreatic cancer.

This chain links TRBV2 with TRBJ2-7; D is unclear. CDR1 is SNHLY, CDR2 FYNNEI, per germline. The V gene lost 4 bases and the J gene lost 4 bases, with 17 bases spanning the gap. The CDR3 length is 15 residues. The CDR3 DNA reads TGTGCCAGCAGTGTGGGTGACGGAATAGGGTACGAGCAGTACTTC. Translated: CASSVGDGIGYEQYF. Together with reference TRBV2 and TRBJ2-7, the CDR3 gives the full variable domain: EPEVTQTPSHQVTQMGQEVILRCVPISNHLYFYWYRQILGQKVEFLVSFYNNEISEKSEIFDDQFSVERPDGSNFTLKIRSTKLEDSAMYFCASSVGDGIGYEQYFGPGTRLTVT.

The chain couples TRBV10-3 to TRBJ1-1; D remains unclear. Germline lookup yields CDR1 ENHRY and CDR2 SYGVKD. V was cut by 11 bases and J by 1 base, with 14 bases left in between. CDR3 size: 13 residues. The CDR3 bases are TGTGCCGTGTTGGGCGTGGGGAACACTGAAGCTTTCTTT. The encoded protein is CAVLGVGNTEAFF.

The chain recombines TRBV19 with TRBJ1-1, with a tentative D call TRBD1 (6 bases). The CDR3 has 16 residues. Germline loops: CDR1 LNHDA, CDR2 SQIVND (reference sequence). Deletions cut 1 base from V and 1 base from J, with 13 bases between. This CDR3 reads CASSIGGGRGNTEAFF. Written as DNA, the CDR3 is TGTGCCAGTAGTATAGGGGGCGGCAGGGGGAACACTGAAGCTTTCTTT.

The chain combines TRBV10-3 with TRBJ2-5; TRBD2 agrees at 10 bases. The CDR3 covers 14 residues. The trim removed 8 bases at V and 3 bases at J, leaving 6 bases unmatched. Germline-derived CDR1 and CDR2 are ENHRY and SYGVKD. The CDR3: CAIGRSGGEETQYF. The CDR3, as DNA: TGTGCCATCGGTCGGAGCGGGGGGGAAGAGACCCAGTACTTC.

This clone was found a few times. The V gene is TRBV5-8, the J gene TRBJ1-4; TRBD1 matches 9 bases. Germline CDR1 and CDR2: SGHTS and YDEGEE. The CDR3 runs 16 residues. V was clipped by 2 bases and J by 1 base; unmatched bases: 3. This CDR3 reads CASSFYRGLTNEKLFF. The DNA for the CDR3 is TGTGCCAGCAGCTTCTACAGGGGGCTAACTAATGAAAAACTGTTTTTT.

The rearrangement uses TRBV6-6 and TRBJ1-2; perhaps TRBD1 as D (5 bases). Germline lookup yields CDR1 MNHNY and CDR2 SVGAGI (reference sequence). This CDR3 contains 11 residues. The V end was cut by 8 bases, the J end by 6 bases, with 10 bases between. The CDR3 bases are TGTGCCAGCTCTTGGGGGGATGGCTACACCTTC. As protein: CASSWGDGYTF.

The J gene is TRBJ2-1, the V gene TRBV9, with 8 bases identical to TRBD1. The V gene end was trimmed by 5 bases and the J gene end by 3 bases; junction bases not matched to a gene: 7. Looked up from germline, CDR1 is SGDLS and CDR2 is YYNGEE. The CDR3 extends over 15 amino acids. The CDR3: CASSLTGAGYNEQFF. The CDR3 bases are TGTGCCAGCAGTCTGACAGGGGCGGGCTACAATGAGCAGTTCTTC.

CDR3 nucleotide sequence: TGTGCCTTTGCCGGGACAGGGTGGTTTATGAACACTGAAGCTTTCTTT. It yields the protein CAFAGTGWFMNTEAFF. The rearrangement uses TRBV30 and TRBJ1-1; 9 bases match TRBD1. This CDR3 has 16 residues. The germline gives CDR1 GTSNPN, CDR2 SVGIG (reference sequence). The V gene end was trimmed by 7 bases and the J gene end by 0 bases; junction bases not matched to a gene: 12.

The chain carries TRBV19 and TRBJ1-2, with D possibly matching TRBD1 (6 bases). Germline CDR1 reads LNHDA; CDR2 reads SQIVND (reference sequence). The CDR3 loop spans 13 amino acids. Trimming took 9 bases from V and 4 from J, leaving 15 bases between them. As DNA, the CDR3 is TGTGCCAGCGAGAGAACAGGGTTCTATGGCTACACCTTC. This translates into CASERTGFYGYTF.

The chain uses TRBV29-1 and TRBJ2-2; D is possibly TRBD2 (5 bases). This CDR3 contains 12 residues. Germline V CDR1 and CDR2: SQVTM, ANQGSEA. The CDR3 bases are TGCGGAGCGGTGACTAACGGGGGGGAGCTGTTTTTT. Amino acids: CGAVTNGGELFF.

The chain recombines TRBV5-6 with TRBJ2-5; 10 nucleotides line up with TRBD1. Losses at the gene ends were 5 bases for V and 7 bases for J; bases not matched to a gene: 11. The V gene's germline CDR1 is SGHDT and CDR2 YYEEEE. There are 15 residues in the CDR3. CDR3 in DNA: TGTGCCAGCAGAATTGACAGGGGGCCGCCGGGGACCCAGTACTTC. It translates to CASRIDRGPPGTQYF.

V gene TRBV5-1 combines with J gene TRBJ1-4, with 7 bases identical to TRBD1. The CDR3 length is 16 residues. Germline V gene sequence: CDR1 SGHRS, CDR2 YFSETQ. Trimming removed 4 bases from V and 8 bases from J; junction bases left unmatched: 14. The CDR3 nucleotides read TGCGCCAGCAGCCCGATCTTCGACAGGGTAGAGGAAAAACTGTTTTTT. Translation: CASSPIFDRVEEKLFF.

V gene TRBV15 combines with J gene TRBJ2-1; no clear D. This CDR3 spans 14 amino acids. Trimming took off 4 bases at V and 9 bases at J, with 16 bases between the two ends. Germline lookup yields CDR1 LNHNV and CDR2 YYDKDF (reference sequence). The chain's CDR3 is CATSTGLSGAEQFF. The CDR3 DNA reads as TGTGCCACCAGCACCGGCCTCTCCGGAGCTGAGCAGTTCTTC. Drawing the rest from reference TRBV15 and TRBJ2-1, the complete variable domain is DAMVIQNPRYQVTQFGKPVTLSCSQTLNHNVMYWYQQKSSQAPKLLFHYYDKDFNNEADTPDNFQSRRPNTSFCFLDIRSPGLGDTAMYLCATSTGLSGAEQFFGPGTRLTVL.

V gene TRBV27 combines with J gene TRBJ1-3; possibly TRBD1 for D (6 bases). The CDR3 consists of 15 residues. Germline loops: CDR1 MNHEY, CDR2 SMNVEV (reference sequence). V was trimmed by 6 bases and J by 2 bases, leaving 14 bases between them. The CDR3 DNA reads TGTGCCAGCAGCCTCACAGGGTTAGCTGGAAACACCATATATTTT. Its protein is CASSLTGLAGNTIYF.

This clone was detected a few times. The J gene is TRBJ2-6, the V gene TRBV30; TRBD2 is a possible D gene (5 bases). The length of the CDR3 is 14 residues. Germline assignment: CDR1 GTSNPN and CDR2 SVGIG (reference sequence). V was cut by 2 bases and J by 0 bases, with 5 bases left in between. The CDR3 coding sequence is TGTGCCTGGAGTAGCGGCTCTGGGGCCAACGTCCTGACTTTC. Encoded protein: CAWSSGSGANVLTF. Supplemented by reference TRBV30 and TRBJ2-6, the full variable domain reads SQTIHQWPATLVQPVGSPLSLECTVEGTSNPNLYWYRQAAGRGLQLLFYSVGIGQISSEVPQNLSASRPQDRQFILSSKKLLLSDSGFYLCAWSSGSGANVLTFGAGSRLTVL.

The rearrangement uses TRBV7-2 and TRBJ1-2, with D perhaps matching TRBD1 (6 bases). The germline V gene has CDR1 SGHTA and CDR2 FQGNSA. This CDR3 has 15 residues. With 5 bases removed from V and 3 bases from J, the gap between germline ends came to 16 bases. The CDR3 spells CASSLRGGVDYGYTF. In nucleotides, the CDR3 is TGTGCCAGCAGCCTCAGGGGCGGGGTGGACTATGGCTACACCTTC.

The rearrangement links TRBV6-5 to TRBJ2-7; D gene ambiguous. This CDR3 comprises 13 residues. The germline V gene encodes CDR1 MNHEY and CDR2 SVGAGI. Trimming removed 0 bases from V and 7 bases from J, with 10 bases in between. The CDR3 DNA follows: TGTGCCAGCAGTTACTCACGGCAGTTAGAGCAGTACTTC. This codes for CASSYSRQLEQYF.

The rearrangement joins TRBV9 to TRBJ2-3; 7 bases align to TRBD1. There are 15 residues in the CDR3. With 3 bases clipped from V and 0 bases from J, the junction kept 4 bases outside the gene matches. Looked up from germline, CDR1 is SGDLS and CDR2 is YYNGEE. The CDR3 coding sequence is TGTGCCAGCAGCGCGACAGGGACAAGCACAGATACGCAGTATTTT. Encoded protein: CASSATGTSTDTQYF.

The gene calls are TRBV19 and TRBJ1-5; 8 bases are a match to TRBD1. Germline loops: CDR1 LNHDA, CDR2 SQIVND (reference sequence). This CDR3 contains 13 residues. V was clipped by 6 bases and J by 2 bases; unmatched bases: 0. The CDR3 coding sequence is TGTGCCAGTAGGGACAGGGGCAATCAGCCCCAGCATTTT. This encodes CASRDRGNQPQHF.

This chain connects TRBV27 to TRBJ2-7, with TRBD1 matching 11 bases. Germline lookup yields CDR1 MNHEY and CDR2 SMNVEV (reference sequence). Germline trimming cut 5 bases from V and 6 bases from J; bases unmatched to any gene: 6. CDR3 length: 14 amino acids. CDR3 in amino acids: CASSGQGALVEQYF. As DNA, the CDR3 is TGTGCCAGCAGTGGACAGGGGGCCCTCGTCGAGCAGTACTTC.

V is TRBV2 and J is TRBJ1-6; 8 bases fit TRBD1. Germline V lookup: CDR1 SNHLY, CDR2 FYNNEI. CDR3 size: 16 residues. V shed 4 bases and J 4 bases; nucleotides not matched to a gene: 6. In DNA, the CDR3 is TGTGCCAGCAGTGCGTACAGGGGGGGGTATAATTCACCCCTCCACTTT. Translating it yields CASSAYRGGYNSPLHF.

The chain is built from TRBV7-9 and TRBJ1-1; D perhaps matches TRBD1 (5 bases). Looked up from germline, CDR1 is SEHNR and CDR2 is FQNEAQ (reference sequence). The CDR3 is made up of 15 amino acids. V was trimmed by 8 bases and J by 1 base, leaving 17 bases between them. The chain's CDR3 is CASRRGEVTNTEAFF. The CDR3 DNA reads as TGTGCCAGCCGCCGGGGGGAGGTTACGAACACTGAAGCTTTCTTT.

The chain combines TRBV9 with TRBJ1-2; D not certain. The CDR3 runs to 13 residues. Trimming removed 3 bases from V and 10 bases from J, with 16 bases in between. CDR1 is SGDLS and CDR2 is YYNGEE in the germline V gene. DNA for the CDR3: TGTGCCAGCAGCGCCACCCGACGAGTTCCCTACACCTTC. It translates to CASSATRRVPYTF.

The chain uses TRBV5-1 and TRBJ1-2; the D is unclear. CDR3 length equals 13 residues. Trimming cost V 0 bases and J 1 base, with 4 bases left between them. Germline CDR1 is SGHRS and CDR2 is YFSETQ. The CDR3 region has the DNA TGCGCCAGCAGCTTGGAATTTAACTATGGCTACACCTTC. It specifies CASSLEFNYGYTF.

The chain links TRBV25-1 to TRBJ2-3; possibly TRBD2 for D (6 bases). CDR1 is MGHDK, CDR2 SYGVNS, per germline. The CDR3 contains 14 residues. The V end lost 5 bases, the J end lost 0 bases, and 9 bases lay between the germline ends. The CDR3 reads CASSLDYSTDTQYF. The CDR3 DNA sequence: TGTGCCAGCAGTCTGGACTATAGCACAGATACGCAGTATTTT.

The J gene is TRBJ1-5, the V gene TRBV11-1; D is undetermined. The germline V and J ends were trimmed by 4 bases and 4 bases, with 8 bases remaining between them. This CDR3 is built from 13 residues. Germline CDR1 is SGHAT and CDR2 is FQDESV (reference sequence). The CDR3 region has the DNA TGTGCCAGCAGCTCCCAGGATAATCAGCCCCAGCATTTT. This encodes CASSSQDNQPQHF.

The gene calls are TRBV11-1 and TRBJ1-1; D is uncertain. Germline values: CDR1 SGHAT, CDR2 FQDESV (reference sequence). The CDR3 consists of 12 residues. Trimming cost V 5 bases and J 5 bases, with 9 bases left between them. This CDR3 is CASSPRRTEAFF. CDR3 DNA: TGTGCCAGCAGCCCCCGCAGAACTGAAGCTTTCTTT.

V and J are TRBV9 and TRBJ1-3; 9 bases match TRBD1. Germline trimming cut 2 bases from V and 2 bases from J; bases unmatched to any gene: 5. This CDR3 has 16 residues. CDR1 SGDLS and CDR2 YYNGEE come from the germline V gene. The CDR3 nucleotides read TGTGCCAGCAGCGTCAGACAGGGGGTAACTGGAAACACCATATATTTT. Translating gives CASSVRQGVTGNTIYF.

This clone is a singleton in its sample. V is TRBV6-5 and J is TRBJ1-2; TRBD1 aligns across 7 bases. Germline CDR1 is MNHEY and CDR2 is SVGAGI. The J segment lost 4 bases and the V segment lost 10 bases, leaving 12 bases of the junction unmatched. This CDR3 has 14 amino acids. CDR3 nucleotides: TGTGCCACCGCCCAGGGGGGTTTCGTCTATGGCTACACCTTC. Translated, it gives CATAQGGFVYGYTF.

The J gene is TRBJ2-2, the V gene TRBV9; a weak D match, TRBD2 (5 bases). CDR1 is SGDLS and CDR2 is YYNGEE in the germline V gene. This CDR3 contains 13 residues. V dropped 0 bases and J dropped 16 bases, with 16 bases sitting between them. This chain's CDR3 is CASSVAPERVPFF. CDR3 nucleotides: TGTGCCAGCAGCGTAGCTCCGGAGAGGGTCCCGTTTTTT.